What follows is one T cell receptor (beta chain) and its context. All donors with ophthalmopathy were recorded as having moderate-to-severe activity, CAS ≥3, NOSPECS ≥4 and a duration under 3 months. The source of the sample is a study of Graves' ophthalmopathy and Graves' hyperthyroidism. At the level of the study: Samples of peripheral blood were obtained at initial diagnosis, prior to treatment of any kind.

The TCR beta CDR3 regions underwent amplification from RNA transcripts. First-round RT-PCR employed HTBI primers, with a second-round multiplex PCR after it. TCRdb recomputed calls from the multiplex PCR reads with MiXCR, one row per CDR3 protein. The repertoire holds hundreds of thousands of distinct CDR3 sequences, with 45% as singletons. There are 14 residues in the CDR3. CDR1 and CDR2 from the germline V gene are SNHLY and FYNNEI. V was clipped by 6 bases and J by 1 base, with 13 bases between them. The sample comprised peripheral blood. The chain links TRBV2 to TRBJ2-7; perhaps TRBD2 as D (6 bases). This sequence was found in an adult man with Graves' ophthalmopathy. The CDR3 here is CASRPRLVSYEQYF. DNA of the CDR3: TGTGCCAGCAGGCCCCGACTAGTGTCCTACGAGCAGTACTTC. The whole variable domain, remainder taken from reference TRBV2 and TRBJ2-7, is EPEVTQTPSHQVTQMGQEVILRCVPISNHLYFYWYRQILGQKVEFLVSFYNNEISEKSEIFDDQFSVERPDGSNFTLKIRSTKLEDSAMYFCASRPRLVSYEQYFGPGTRLTVT.